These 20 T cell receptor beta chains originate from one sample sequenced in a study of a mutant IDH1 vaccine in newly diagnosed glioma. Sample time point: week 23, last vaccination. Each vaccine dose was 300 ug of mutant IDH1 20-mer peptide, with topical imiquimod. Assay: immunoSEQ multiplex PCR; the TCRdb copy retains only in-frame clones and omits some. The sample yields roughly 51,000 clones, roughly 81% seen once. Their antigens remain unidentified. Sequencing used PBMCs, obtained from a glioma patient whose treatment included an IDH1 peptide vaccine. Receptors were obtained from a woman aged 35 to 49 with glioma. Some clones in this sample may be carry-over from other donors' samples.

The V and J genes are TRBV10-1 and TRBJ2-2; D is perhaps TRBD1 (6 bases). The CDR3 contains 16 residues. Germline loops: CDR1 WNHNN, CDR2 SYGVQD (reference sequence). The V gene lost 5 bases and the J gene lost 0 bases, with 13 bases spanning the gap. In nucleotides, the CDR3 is TGCGCCAGCAGTAGGGACACATCAGCGAACACCGGGGAGCTGTTTTTT. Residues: CASSRDTSANTGELFF.

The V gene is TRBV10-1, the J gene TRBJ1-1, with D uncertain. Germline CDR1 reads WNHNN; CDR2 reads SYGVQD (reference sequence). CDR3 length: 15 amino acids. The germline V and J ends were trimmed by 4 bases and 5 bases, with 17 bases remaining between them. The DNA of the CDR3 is TGCGCCAGCAGTGGATCGATAGTAGGGAGGACTGAAGCTTTCTTT. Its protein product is CASSGSIVGRTEAFF.

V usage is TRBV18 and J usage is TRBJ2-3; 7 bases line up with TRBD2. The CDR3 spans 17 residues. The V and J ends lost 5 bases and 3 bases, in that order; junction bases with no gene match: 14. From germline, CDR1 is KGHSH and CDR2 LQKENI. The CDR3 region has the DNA TGTGCCAGCTCATCCTCGACTCCTTTGGGAGGGACAGATACGCAGTATTTT. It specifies CASSSSTPLGGTDTQYF.

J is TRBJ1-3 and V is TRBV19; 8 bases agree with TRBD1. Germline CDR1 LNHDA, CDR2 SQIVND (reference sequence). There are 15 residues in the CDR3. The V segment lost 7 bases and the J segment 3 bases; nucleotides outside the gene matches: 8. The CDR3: CASTVTGTGGNTIYF. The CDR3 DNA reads TGTGCCAGTACCGTGACAGGGACAGGTGGAAACACCATATATTTT.

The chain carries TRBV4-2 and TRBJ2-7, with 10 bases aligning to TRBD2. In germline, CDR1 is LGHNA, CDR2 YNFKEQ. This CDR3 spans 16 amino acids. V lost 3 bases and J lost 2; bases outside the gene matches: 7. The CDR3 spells CASSHEGAGGAYEQYF. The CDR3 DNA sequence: TGTGCCAGCAGCCATGAGGGAGCGGGGGGGGCCTACGAGCAGTACTTC.

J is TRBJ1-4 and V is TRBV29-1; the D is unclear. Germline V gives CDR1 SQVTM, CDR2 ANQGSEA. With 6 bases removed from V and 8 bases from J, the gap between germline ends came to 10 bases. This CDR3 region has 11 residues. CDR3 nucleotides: TGCAGCGTCCCGACGGGCGAAAAACTGTTTTTT. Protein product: CSVPTGEKLFF.

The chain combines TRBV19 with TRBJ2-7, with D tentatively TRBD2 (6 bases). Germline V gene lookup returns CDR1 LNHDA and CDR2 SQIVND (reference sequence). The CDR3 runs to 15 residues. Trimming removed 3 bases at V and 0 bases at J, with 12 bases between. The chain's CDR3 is CASSILHGSSYEQYF. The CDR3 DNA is TGTGCCAGTAGTATCCTCCACGGGAGCTCCTACGAGCAGTACTTC.

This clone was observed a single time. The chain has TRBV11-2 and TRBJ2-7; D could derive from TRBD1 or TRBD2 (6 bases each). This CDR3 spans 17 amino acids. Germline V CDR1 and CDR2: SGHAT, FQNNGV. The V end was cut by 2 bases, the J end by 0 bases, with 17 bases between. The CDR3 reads CASSLIRGTRLSYEQYF. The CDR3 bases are TGTGCCAGCAGCTTAATTCGCGGGACACGCCTCTCCTACGAGCAGTACTTC.

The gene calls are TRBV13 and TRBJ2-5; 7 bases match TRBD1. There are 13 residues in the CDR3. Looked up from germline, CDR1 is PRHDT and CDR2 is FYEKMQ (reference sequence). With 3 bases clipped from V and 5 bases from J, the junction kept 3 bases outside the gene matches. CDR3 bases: TGTGCCAGCAGCTTTACAGGGGTGGAGACCCAGTACTTC. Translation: CASSFTGVETQYF. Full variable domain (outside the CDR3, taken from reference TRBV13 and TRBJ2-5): AAGVIQSPRHLIKEKRETATLKCYPIPRHDTVYWYQQGPGQDPQFLISFYEKMQSDKGSIPDRFSAQQFSDYHSELNMSSLELGDSALYFCASSFTGVETQYFGPGTRLLVL.

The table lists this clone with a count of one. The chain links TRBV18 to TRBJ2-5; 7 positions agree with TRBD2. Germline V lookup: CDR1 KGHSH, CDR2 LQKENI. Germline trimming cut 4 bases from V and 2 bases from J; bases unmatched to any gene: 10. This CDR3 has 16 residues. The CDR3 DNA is TGTGCCAGCTCACGAACTATTCCGGGACTACAAGAGACCCAGTACTTC. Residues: CASSRTIPGLQETQYF.

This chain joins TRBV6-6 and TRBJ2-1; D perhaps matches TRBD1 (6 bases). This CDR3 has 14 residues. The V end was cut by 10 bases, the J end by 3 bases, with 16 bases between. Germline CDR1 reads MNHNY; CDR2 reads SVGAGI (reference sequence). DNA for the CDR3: TGTGCCACCGCCTCAGGGGAGATCTACAATGAGCAGTTCTTC. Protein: CATASGEIYNEQFF.

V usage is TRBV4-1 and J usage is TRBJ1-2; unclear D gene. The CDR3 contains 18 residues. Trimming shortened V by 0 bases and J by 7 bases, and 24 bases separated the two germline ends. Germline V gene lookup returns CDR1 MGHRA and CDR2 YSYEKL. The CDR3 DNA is TGCGCCAGCAGCCAAGATGTCGGCAGTACCCAACTCACGGGTGGCTACACCTTC. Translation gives CASSQDVGSTQLTGGYTF.

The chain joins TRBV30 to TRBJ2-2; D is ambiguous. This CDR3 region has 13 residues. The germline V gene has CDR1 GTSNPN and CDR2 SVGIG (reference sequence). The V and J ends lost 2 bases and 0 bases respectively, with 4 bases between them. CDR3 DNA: TGTGCCTGGAGTAAGACGAACACCGGGGAGCTGTTTTTT. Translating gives CAWSKTNTGELFF. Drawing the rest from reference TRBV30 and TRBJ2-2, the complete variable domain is SQTIHQWPATLVQPVGSPLSLECTVEGTSNPNLYWYRQAAGRGLQLLFYSVGIGQISSEVPQNLSASRPQDRQFILSSKKLLLSDSGFYLCAWSKTNTGELFFGEGSRLTVL.

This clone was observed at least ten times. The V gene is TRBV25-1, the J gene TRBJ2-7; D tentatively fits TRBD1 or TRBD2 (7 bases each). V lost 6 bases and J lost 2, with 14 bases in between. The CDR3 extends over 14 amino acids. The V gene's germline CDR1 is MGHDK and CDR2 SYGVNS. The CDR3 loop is CASRPAGGAYEQYF. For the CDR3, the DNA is TGTGCCAGCAGACCCGCAGGGGGGGCCTACGAGCAGTACTTC.

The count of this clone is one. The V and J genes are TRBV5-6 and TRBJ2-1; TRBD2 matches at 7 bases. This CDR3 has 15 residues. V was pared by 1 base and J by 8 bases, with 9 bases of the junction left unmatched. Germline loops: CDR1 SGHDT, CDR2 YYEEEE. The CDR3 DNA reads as TGTGCCAGCAGCTTGATGTTCCTAGCGGAGCATGAGCAGTTCTTC. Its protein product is CASSLMFLAEHEQFF.

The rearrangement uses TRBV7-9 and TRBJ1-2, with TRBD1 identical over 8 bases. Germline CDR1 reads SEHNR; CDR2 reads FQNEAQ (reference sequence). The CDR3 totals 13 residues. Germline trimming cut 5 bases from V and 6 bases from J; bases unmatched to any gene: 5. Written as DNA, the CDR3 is TGTGCCAGCAGCACCCAACAGGGGGATGGCTACACCTTC. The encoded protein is CASSTQQGDGYTF.

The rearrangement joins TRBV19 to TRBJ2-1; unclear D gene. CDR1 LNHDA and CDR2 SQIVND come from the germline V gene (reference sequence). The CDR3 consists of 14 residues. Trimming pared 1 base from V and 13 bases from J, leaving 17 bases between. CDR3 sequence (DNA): TGTGCCAGTAGTATAGCTCCGAGTGTGATGGACCAGTTCTTC. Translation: CASSIAPSVMDQFF.

In DNA, the CDR3 is TGTGCCAGTTCCCGGGATTCCTACGAGCAGTACTTC. Translated, it gives CASSRDSYEQYF. The J gene is TRBJ2-7, the V gene TRBV19; perhaps TRBD2 as D (5 bases). Germline loops: CDR1 LNHDA, CDR2 SQIVND (reference sequence). The CDR3 is 12 residues long. The V end was cut by 8 bases, the J end by 1 base, with 9 bases between.

This chain's CDR3 is CASRALAGRNQHF. The CDR3, as DNA: TGTGCCAGCAGAGCACTGGCAGGGAGGAACCAGCATTTT. The genes are TRBV6-1 and TRBJ1-5; maybe TRBD1 (5 bases). Per germline, CDR1 MNHNS and CDR2 SASEGT. V was cut by 6 bases and J by 12 bases, with 18 bases left in between. The length of the CDR3 is 13 residues.

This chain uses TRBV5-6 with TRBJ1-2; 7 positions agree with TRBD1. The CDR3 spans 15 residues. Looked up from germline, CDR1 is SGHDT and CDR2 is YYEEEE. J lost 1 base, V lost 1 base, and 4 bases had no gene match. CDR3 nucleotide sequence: TGTGCCAGCAGCTTGAAGGGGGCGGTTAACTATGGCTACACCTTC. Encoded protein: CASSLKGAVNYGYTF.